This T cell receptor beta chain was retrieved from a study of monozygotic twins with inflammatory bowel disease. Nested amplification of TCRalpha and TCRbeta cDNA involved two PCRs of roughly 17 and 9 cycles. Reprocessing the 5' RACE reads, TCRdb reports a single entry for every CDR3 protein and omits DNA. The sample data list some 150,000 distinct CDR3 sequences. The germline V gene encodes CDR1 SGHNT and CDR2 YYREEE (reference sequence). This CDR3 has 15 residues. The sequence was collected from a human donor with ulcerative colitis or Crohn's disease, or a healthy co-twin of an affected twin (not recorded which). What was sequenced was blood. The chain joins TRBV5-4 to TRBJ2-1; absent DNA, TCRdb's TRBD2 call cannot be checked. CDR3 protein: CASSERGGTYNEQFF.